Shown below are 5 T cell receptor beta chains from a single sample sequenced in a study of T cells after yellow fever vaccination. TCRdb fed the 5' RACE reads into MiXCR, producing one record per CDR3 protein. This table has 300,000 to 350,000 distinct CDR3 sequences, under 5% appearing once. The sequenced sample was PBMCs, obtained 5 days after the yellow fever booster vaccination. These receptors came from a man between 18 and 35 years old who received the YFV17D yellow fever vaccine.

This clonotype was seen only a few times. DNA of the CDR3: TGTGCCAGCAGCTTAGATAATCAGGGGTGGGCTGAAGCTTTCTTT. Its protein product is CASSLDNQGWAEAFF. The chain combines TRBV7-2 with TRBJ1-1; D perhaps matches TRBD1 (6 bases). Germline CDR1 SGHTA, CDR2 FQGNSA. V lost 1 base and J 6 bases, leaving 15 bases between the germline ends. The CDR3 extends over 15 amino acids.

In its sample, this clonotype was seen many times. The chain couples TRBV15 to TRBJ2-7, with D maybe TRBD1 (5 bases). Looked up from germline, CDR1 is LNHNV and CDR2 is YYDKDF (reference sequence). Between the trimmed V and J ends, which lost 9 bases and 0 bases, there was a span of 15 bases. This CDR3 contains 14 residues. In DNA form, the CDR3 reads TGTGCCACAGCCCGAACAGGAAACTCCTACGAGCAGTACTTC. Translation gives CATARTGNSYEQYF.

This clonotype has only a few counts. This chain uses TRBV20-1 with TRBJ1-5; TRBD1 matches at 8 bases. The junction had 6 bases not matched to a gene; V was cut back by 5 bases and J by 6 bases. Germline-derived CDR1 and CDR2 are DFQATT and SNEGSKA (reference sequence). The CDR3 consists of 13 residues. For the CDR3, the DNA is TGCAGTGCTGGACAGGGCGCAAGTCAGCCCCAGCATTTT. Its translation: CSAGQGASQPQHF.

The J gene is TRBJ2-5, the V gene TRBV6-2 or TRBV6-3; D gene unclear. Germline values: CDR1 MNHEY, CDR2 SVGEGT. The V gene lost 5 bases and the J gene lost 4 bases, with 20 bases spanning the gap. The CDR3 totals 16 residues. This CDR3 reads CASSPTAASWGETQYF. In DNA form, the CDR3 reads TGTGCCAGCAGTCCGACGGCCGCTTCATGGGGAGAGACCCAGTACTTC.

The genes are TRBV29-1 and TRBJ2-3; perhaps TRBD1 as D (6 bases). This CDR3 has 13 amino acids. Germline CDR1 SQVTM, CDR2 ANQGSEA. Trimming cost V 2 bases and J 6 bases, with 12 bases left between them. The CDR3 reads CSVEPGTTDTQYF. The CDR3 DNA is TGCAGCGTTGAACCCGGGACAACCGATACGCAGTATTTT.